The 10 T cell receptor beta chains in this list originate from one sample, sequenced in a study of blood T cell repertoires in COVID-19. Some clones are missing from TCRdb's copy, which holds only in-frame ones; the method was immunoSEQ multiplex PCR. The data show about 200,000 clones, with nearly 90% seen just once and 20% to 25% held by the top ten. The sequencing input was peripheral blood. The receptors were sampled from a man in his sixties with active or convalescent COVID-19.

The CDR3 protein is CASSLRPPASGNTIYF. CDR3 nucleotide sequence: TGTGCCAGCAGCTTAAGACCCCCAGCGTCTGGAAACACCATATATTTT. This chain joins TRBV11-1 and TRBJ1-3; D is uncertain. Germline CDR1 is SGHAT and CDR2 is FQDESV (reference sequence). V shed 2 bases and J shed 1 base, with 12 bases lying between them. The CDR3 is 16 residues long. Using reference TRBV11-1 and TRBJ1-3 for the parts outside the CDR3, the full variable domain is EAEVAQSPRYKITEKSQAVAFWCDPISGHATLYWYRQILGQGPELLVQFQDESVVDDSQLPKDRFSAERLKGVDSTLKIQPAELGDSAMYLCASSLRPPASGNTIYFGEGSWLTVV.

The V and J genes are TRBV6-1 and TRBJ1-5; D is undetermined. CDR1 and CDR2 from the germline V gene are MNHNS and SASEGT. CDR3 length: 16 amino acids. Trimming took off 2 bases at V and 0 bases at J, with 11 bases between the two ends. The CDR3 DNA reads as TGTGCCAGCAGTGAACGGTCGACATATAGCAATCAGCCCCAGCATTTT. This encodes CASSERSTYSNQPQHF.

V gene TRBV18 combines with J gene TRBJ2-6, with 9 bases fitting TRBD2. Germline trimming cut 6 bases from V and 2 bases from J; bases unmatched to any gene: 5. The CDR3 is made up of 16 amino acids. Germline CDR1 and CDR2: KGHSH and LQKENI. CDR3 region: CASSPQRGAGANVLTF. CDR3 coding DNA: TGTGCCAGCTCTCCCCAGCGGGGGGCTGGGGCCAACGTCCTGACTTTC. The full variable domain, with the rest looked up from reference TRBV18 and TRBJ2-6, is NAGVMQNPRHLVRRRGQEARLRCSPMKGHSHVYWYRQLPEEGLKFMVYLQKENIIDESGMPKERFSAEFPKEGPSILRIQQVVRGDSAAYFCASSPQRGAGANVLTFGAGSRLTVL.

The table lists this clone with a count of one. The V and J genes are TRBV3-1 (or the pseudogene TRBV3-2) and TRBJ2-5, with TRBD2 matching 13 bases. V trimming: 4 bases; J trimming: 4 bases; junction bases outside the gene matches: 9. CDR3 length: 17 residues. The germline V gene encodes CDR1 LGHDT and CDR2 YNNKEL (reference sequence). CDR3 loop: CASSPTSGGARIETQYF. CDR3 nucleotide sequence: TGTGCCAGCAGCCCAACTAGCGGGGGGGCGAGGATAGAGACCCAGTACTTC.

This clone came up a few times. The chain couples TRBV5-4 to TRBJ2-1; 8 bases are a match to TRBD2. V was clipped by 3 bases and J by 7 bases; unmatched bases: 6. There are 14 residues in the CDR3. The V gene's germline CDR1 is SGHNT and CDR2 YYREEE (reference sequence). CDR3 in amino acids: CASSYTGGRNEQFF. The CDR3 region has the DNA TGTGCCAGCAGCTATACGGGGGGGAGAAATGAGCAGTTCTTC.

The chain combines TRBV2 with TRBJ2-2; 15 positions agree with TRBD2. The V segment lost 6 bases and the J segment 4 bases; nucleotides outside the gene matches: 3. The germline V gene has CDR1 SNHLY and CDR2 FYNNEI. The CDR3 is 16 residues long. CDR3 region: CASRRTSGGGTGELFF. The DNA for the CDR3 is TGTGCCAGCAGGCGGACTAGCGGGGGGGGCACCGGGGAGCTGTTTTTT.

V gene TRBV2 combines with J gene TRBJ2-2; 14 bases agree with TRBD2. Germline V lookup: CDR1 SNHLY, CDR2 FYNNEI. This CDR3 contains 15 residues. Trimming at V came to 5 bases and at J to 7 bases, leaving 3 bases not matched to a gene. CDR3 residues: CASSQGLAGVGELFF. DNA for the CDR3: TGTGCCAGCAGTCAGGGACTAGCGGGGGTCGGGGAGCTGTTTTTT.

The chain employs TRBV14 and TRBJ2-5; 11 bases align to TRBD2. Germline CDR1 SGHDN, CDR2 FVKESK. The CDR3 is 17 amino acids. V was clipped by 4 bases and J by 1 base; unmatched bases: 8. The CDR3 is CASSRSPSGGFQETQYF. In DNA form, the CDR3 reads TGTGCCAGCAGCCGGAGTCCTAGCGGGGGGTTCCAAGAGACCCAGTACTTC.

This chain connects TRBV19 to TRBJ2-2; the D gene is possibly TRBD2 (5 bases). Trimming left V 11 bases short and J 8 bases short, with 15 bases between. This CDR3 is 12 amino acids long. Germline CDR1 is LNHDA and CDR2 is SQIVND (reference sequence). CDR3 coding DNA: TGTGCCTGTAAGGGAGATCCAGGGGAGCTGTTTTTT. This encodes CACKGDPGELFF.

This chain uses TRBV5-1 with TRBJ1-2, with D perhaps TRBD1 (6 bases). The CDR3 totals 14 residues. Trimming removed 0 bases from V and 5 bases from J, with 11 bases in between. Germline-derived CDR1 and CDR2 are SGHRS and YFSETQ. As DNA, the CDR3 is TGCGCCAGCAGCTTGGAACAGGGCCTATATGGCTACACCTTC. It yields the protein CASSLEQGLYGYTF.